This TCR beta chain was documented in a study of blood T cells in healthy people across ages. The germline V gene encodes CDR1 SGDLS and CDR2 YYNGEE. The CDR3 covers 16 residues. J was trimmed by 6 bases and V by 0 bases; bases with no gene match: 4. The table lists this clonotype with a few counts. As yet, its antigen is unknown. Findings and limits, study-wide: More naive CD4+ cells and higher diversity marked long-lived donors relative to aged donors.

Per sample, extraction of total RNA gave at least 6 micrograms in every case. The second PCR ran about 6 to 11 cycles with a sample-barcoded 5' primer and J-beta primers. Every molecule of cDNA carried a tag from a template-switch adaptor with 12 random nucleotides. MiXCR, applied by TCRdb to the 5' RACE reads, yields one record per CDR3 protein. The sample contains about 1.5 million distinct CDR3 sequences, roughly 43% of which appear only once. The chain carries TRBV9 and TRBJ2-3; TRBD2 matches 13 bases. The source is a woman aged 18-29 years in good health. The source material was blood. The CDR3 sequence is CASSVDGLAGVDTQYF. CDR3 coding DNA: TGTGCCAGCAGCGTAGACGGACTAGCGGGAGTTGATACGCAGTATTTT.